Below, 19 T cell receptor beta chains from the same sample are listed, as sequenced in a study of T cells in women clearing cervical HPV infection. Using immunoSEQ multiplex PCR, the repertoire was profiled, and TCRdb retains in-frame clones only, with some absent. This table holds approximately 41,000 clones. Material: blood buffy coat. These receptors came from a woman between 18 and 75 years old with a cervical HPV16 infection that either progressed to CIN3+ or cleared (not recorded which).

To note about this clone: The read comes to an end 3 residues before the CDR3 does, leaving the germline J gene to fill in the end. This chain links TRBV29-1 with TRBJ2-5; D may correspond to TRBD1 or TRBD2 (5 bases each). The CDR3 has 13 amino acids. CDR1 is SQVTM, CDR2 ANQGSEA, per germline. V shed 4 bases and J shed 1 base, with 10 bases lying between them. Here the CDR3 reads CSVARGTQETQYF. The sequenced CDR3 bases are TGCAGCGTTGCGAGGGGAACCCAAGAGACC. The whole variable domain, remainder taken from reference TRBV29-1 and TRBJ2-5, is SAVISQKPSRDICQRGTSLTIQCQVDSQVTMMFWYRQQPGQSLTLIATANQGSEATYESGFVIDKFPISRPNLTFSTLTVSNMSPEDSSIYLCSVARGTQETQYFGPGTRLLVL.

Concerning this clone: The CDR3 end lies 3 residues beyond the end of the read and is filled in from the germline J gene. V usage is TRBV29-1 and J usage is TRBJ1-1; 8 bases line up with TRBD1. CDR1 and CDR2 (germline): SQVTM, ANQGSEA. V lost 8 bases, J lost 4 bases, and 12 bases stayed unmatched. The CDR3 is 14 residues long. The sequenced CDR3 bases are TGCAGCTTCGTTCCTCAGGGGGCTGGCACTGAA. Its protein product is CSFVPQGAGTE. In full, the CDR3 is CSFVPQGAGTEAFF.

As to this clone: The CDR3 is cut off 3 residues early in the read; its end comes from the germline J gene. The chain recombines TRBV5-8 with TRBJ2-3; 8 positions match TRBD2. This CDR3 has 14 amino acids. The germline V gene has CDR1 SGHTS and CDR2 YDEGEE. V trimming: 4 bases; J trimming: 3 bases; junction bases outside the gene matches: 4. The DNA read from the CDR3 is TGTGCCAGCAGCCAAAGCGGGAGTACAGATACG. It encodes CASSQSGSTDT. The entire CDR3 protein reads CASSQSGSTDTQYF.

In regard to this clone: Read sequence stops 3 residues before the CDR3 end, and the germline J gene provides the missing end. This chain connects TRBV5-1 to TRBJ2-3; TRBD1 is a possible D gene (6 bases). The CDR3 totals 15 residues. The V end lost 3 bases, the J end lost 3 bases, and 14 bases lay between the germline ends. CDR1 is SGHRS and CDR2 is YFSETQ in the germline V gene. CDR3 protein: CASSSGGGGTDTQYF. Partial CDR3 DNA: TGCGCCAGCAGCTCCGGTGGGGGCGGGACAGATACG.

In regard to this clone: The read ends 3 residues early relative to the CDR3; the germline J gene fills the gap. The genes are TRBV18 and TRBJ2-7; D might be TRBD2 (6 bases). From germline, CDR1 is KGHSH and CDR2 LQKENI. This CDR3 has 13 residues. Trimming pared 7 bases from V and 1 base from J, leaving 11 bases between. Partial CDR3 DNA: TGTGCCAGCTTTGGAGGGGCGTCCTACGAG. Protein product: CASFGGASYE. The full CDR3 protein is CASFGGASYEQYF.

The CDR3 sequence: CASSLVQGASGNTIYF. The CDR3 bases that were read are TGTGCCAGCAGCTTAGTTCAGGGGGCATCTGGAAACACC. V usage is TRBV7-8 and J usage is TRBJ1-3; the match to TRBD1 covers 8 bases. The read terminates 3 residues ahead of where the CDR3 ends, so the germline J gene completes it. Germline V gene lookup returns CDR1 SGHVS and CDR2 FQNEAQ. Trimming took 1 base from V and 1 from J; bases not matched to a gene: 3. CDR3 length: 16 amino acids.

A note on this clone: The read finishes 3 residues shy of the CDR3 end, and the germline J gene is used to complete it. V is TRBV7-9 and J is TRBJ2-1; D may be TRBD2 (6 bases). From germline, CDR1 is SEHNR and CDR2 FQNEAQ (reference sequence). The CDR3 extends over 14 amino acids. V was trimmed by 5 bases and J by 7 bases, leaving 15 bases between them. CDR3 DNA (partial): TGTGCCAGCAGCCCTGGGGGGTCGTTGAATGAG. Translation: CASSPGGSLNE. Given in full, the CDR3 is CASSPGGSLNEQFF.

Comments on this clone: The read ends 3 residues early relative to the CDR3; the germline J gene fills the gap. The gene calls are TRBV11-2 and TRBJ2-5; D may be TRBD1 (5 bases). This CDR3 region has 14 residues. Germline assignment: CDR1 SGHAT and CDR2 FQNNGV. The V gene lost 4 bases and the J gene lost 1 base, with 10 bases spanning the gap. CDR3 DNA (partial): TGTGCCAGCAGCTACGACAGAGTCCAAGAGACC. Its protein is CASSYDRVQET. In full, the CDR3 is CASSYDRVQETQYF. Full variable domain (missing parts from reference TRBV11-2 and TRBJ2-5): EAGVAQSPRYKIIEKRQSVAFWCNPISGHATLYWYQQILGQGPKLLIQFQNNGVVDDSQLPKDRFSAERLKGVDSTLKIQPAKLEDSAVYLCASSYDRVQETQYFGPGTRLLVL.

Remarks on this clone: The CDR3 goes on 3 residues after the read ends, and that part is filled in from the germline J gene. This chain links TRBV6-1 with TRBJ2-7; D perhaps matches TRBD2 (5 bases). Germline V gives CDR1 MNHNS, CDR2 SASEGT. The CDR3 has 14 residues. Trimming shortened V by 0 bases and J by 0 bases, and 6 bases separated the two germline ends. The CDR3 is CASSEARGSYEQYF. The part of the CDR3 DNA that was read is TGTGCCAGCAGTGAAGCCCGGGGCTCCTACGAG.

Regarding this clone: The read is 3 residues too short to cover the CDR3 end, so that end is filled in from the germline J gene. The chain has TRBV13 and TRBJ2-7; D call uncertain. Germline V gives CDR1 PRHDT, CDR2 FYEKMQ (reference sequence). The length of the CDR3 is 14 residues. V was clipped by 1 base and J by 4 bases, with 11 bases between them. The CDR3 is CASSLDLGPYEQYF. The covered CDR3 bases are TGTGCCAGCAGCTTAGACCTAGGCCCGTACGAG.

Notes on this clone: With the read ending 3 residues before the CDR3 end, the germline J gene is used to fill in that end. The rearrangement uses TRBV10-3 and TRBJ2-7, with 10 bases that match TRBD1. The J segment lost 3 bases and the V segment lost 6 bases, leaving 8 bases of the junction unmatched. The CDR3 totals 15 residues. In germline, CDR1 is ENHRY, CDR2 SYGVKD. Partial CDR3 DNA: TGTGCCATCAGGACCGGGACAGGGGTATTCTACGAG. Translating it yields CAIRTGTGVFYE. The complete CDR3 protein is CAIRTGTGVFYEQYF.

On this clone itself: Sequencing ends 3 residues short of the CDR3 end; the germline J gene provides the rest. The J gene is TRBJ1-1, the V gene TRBV28, with D possibly being TRBD1 (6 bases). Trimming shortened V by 3 bases and J by 2 bases, and 7 bases separated the two germline ends. The V gene's germline CDR1 is MDHEN and CDR2 SYDVKM. The CDR3 runs 13 residues. The CDR3 loop reads CASSFGGNTEAFF. Incomplete CDR3 DNA: TGTGCCAGCAGTTTTGGGGGCAACACTGAA.

Notes on this clone: The read is 3 residues too short to cover the CDR3 end, so that end is filled in from the germline J gene. This sequence joins TRBV28 and TRBJ2-5, with TRBD1 as a possible D gene (7 bases). Germline CDR1 is MDHEN and CDR2 is SYDVKM. Trimming took off 8 bases at V and 4 bases at J, with 17 bases between the two ends. This CDR3 has 14 residues. The sequenced part of the CDR3 DNA is TGTGCCAGCCACAGGGGAGGCGGAAGAGAGACC. The encoded protein is CASHRGGGRET. In full, the CDR3 is CASHRGGGRETQYF.

As for this clone: The sequenced fragment ends 3 residues before the CDR3 boundary, so the rest is inferred from the germline J gene. The V gene is TRBV7-9, the J gene TRBJ1-2; D is uncertain. This CDR3 contains 12 residues. Germline lookup yields CDR1 SEHNR and CDR2 FQNEAQ (reference sequence). V lost 5 bases, J lost 6 bases, and 10 bases lay in between. The CDR3 protein is CASSPPYNGYTF. The covered CDR3 bases are TGTGCCAGCAGCCCCCCGTATAATGGC.

As regards this clone: The read finishes 3 residues shy of the CDR3 end, and the germline J gene is used to complete it. V and J are TRBV2 and TRBJ2-1, with D possibly being TRBD1 (6 bases). Germline CDR1 is SNHLY and CDR2 is FYNNEI. Trimming removed 6 bases at V and 5 bases at J, with 17 bases between. This CDR3 contains 15 residues. The CDR3 loop reads CASSLRTVGDNEQFF. The CDR3 DNA, read in part, is TGTGCCAGCAGCCTAAGGACAGTGGGGGACAATGAG.

Comments on this clone: The read ends 3 residues shy of where the CDR3 ends; the end is completed using the germline J gene. The chain has TRBV11-2 and TRBJ2-5, with a tentative D call TRBD2 (5 bases). Germline-derived CDR1 and CDR2 are SGHAT and FQNNGV. The CDR3 contains 14 residues. V lost 1 base to trimming and J lost 0 bases, with 6 bases between them. CDR3 DNA (partial): TGTGCCAGCAGCTTAGCGGGGTACCAAGAGACC. Residues: CASSLAGYQET. The whole CDR3 reads CASSLAGYQETQYF.

For this clone: The CDR3 is cut off 3 residues early in the read; its end comes from the germline J gene. The rearrangement uses TRBV12-3 or TRBV12-4 and TRBJ2-2, with TRBD1 as a possible D gene (6 bases). This CDR3 contains 13 residues. V lost 4 bases, J lost 3 bases, and 6 bases lay in between. The CDR3 protein is CASSWTDTGELFF. The DNA read from the CDR3 is TGTGCCAGCAGTTGGACAGACACCGGGGAG.

Comments on this clone: The read terminates 3 residues before the CDR3 end, so the remaining end is supplied by the germline J gene. The gene calls are TRBV10-3 and TRBJ1-2, with D perhaps TRBD1 (6 bases). The V end was cut by 4 bases, the J end by 2 bases, with 14 bases between. The CDR3 covers 15 residues. Germline values: CDR1 ENHRY, CDR2 SYGVKD. The CDR3 bases that were read are TGTGCCATCAGTGGTTCGGGACATCTAAACTATGGC. Its protein is CAISGSGHLNYG. The full CDR3 is CAISGSGHLNYGYTF.

On this clone: The read ends 3 residues shy of where the CDR3 ends; the end is completed using the germline J gene. This chain connects TRBV14 to TRBJ2-1; D is uncertain. The CDR3 contains 13 residues. CDR1 is SGHDN, CDR2 FVKESK, per germline. Trimming took off 1 base at V and 9 bases at J, with 10 bases between the two ends. CDR3 bases read: TGTGCCAGCAGCCAAGGAGCCGCCGGTGAG. Translating it yields CASSQGAAGE. The full CDR3 reads CASSQGAAGEQFF. Supplemented by reference TRBV14 and TRBJ2-1, the full variable domain reads EAGVTQFPSHSVIEKGQTVTLRCDPISGHDNLYWYRRVMGKEIKFLLHFVKESKQDESGMPNNRFLAERTGGTYSTLKVQPAELEDSGVYFCASSQGAAGEQFFGPGTRLTVL.